This T cell receptor beta chain was recorded in a study of cytomegalovirus exposure and HLA in healthy donors. Turning to the study itself: HLA-typed donors contributed about 85 million unique TCRs, which were held in an early data release.

There are 12 residues in the CDR3. V was clipped by 7 bases and J by 7 bases; unmatched bases: 4. Germline V gene lookup returns CDR1 SGHNT and CDR2 YENEEA. Turning to this clone: Its antigen is unidentified.

Study-level findings and limits: Association of around 17,000 TCR beta sequences with HLA alleles was found at 0.05 false discovery rate in a later analysis. Fewer N-insertions than the roughly 650-donor mean were reportedly shown by an Asian-associated ancestry cluster in a later analysis.

PCR involved 60 Vbeta and 13 Jbeta primers. The table came from immunoSEQ multiplex PCR; TCRdb's copy has only in-frame clones and leaves some out. The sample contains about 220,000 clones, roughly 80% of which appear only once. The receptor comes from a woman between 40 and 55 years old in good health and CMV-seropositive. The sample was PBMCs. J is TRBJ2-1 and V is TRBV11-3; 7 bases fit TRBD2. As DNA, the CDR3 is TGTGCCAGCAACTCCGGGGGGAATGAGCAGTTCTTC. This codes for CASNSGGNEQFF.